The 16 T cell receptor beta chains reported below all come from one sample, sequenced in a study of molecular identifiers for immune sequencing clone quantification. TCRdb analysed the PCR reads with MiXCR anew, one entry per CDR3 protein. The repertoire holds 30,000 to 45,000 distinct CDR3 sequences, with about 18% as singletons. Sequenced material: naive CD8+ T cells from blood, with Jurkat cell RNA spiked in. Subset: FACS-sorted CD8+CD4-CCR7+CD45RA+ naive T cells. The source is a human donor in good health. Some libraries in this study had Jurkat cell RNA spiked in.

This clonotype has a handful of counts. The chain links TRBV27 to TRBJ2-3; 11 positions match TRBD2. The CDR3 is 17 amino acids. V dropped 8 bases and J dropped 2; count of bases not matched to a gene: 12. Germline V gene lookup returns CDR1 MNHEY and CDR2 SMNVEV (reference sequence). The CDR3 is CASRPGLAVIYTDTQYF. The CDR3 nucleotides are TGTGCCAGCCGACCGGGACTAGCGGTTATATACACAGATACGCAGTATTTT.

Comment on this clonotype: A much larger clone lies one base from this, so it may be a read error. V is TRBV7-2 and J is TRBJ2-3, with 9 bases aligning to TRBD2. CDR1 is SGHTA and CDR2 is FQGNSA in the germline V gene. Trimming took 5 bases from V and 10 from J; bases not matched to a gene: 13. CDR3 size: 15 residues. The CDR3 reads CASSEGLARLDAQYF. In DNA, the CDR3 is TGTGCCAGCAGCGAAGGACTAGCGCGACTTGATGCGCAGTATTTT.

At least ten counts were recorded for this clonotype. The chain recombines TRBV4-1 with TRBJ2-3; D not certain. From germline, CDR1 is MGHRA and CDR2 YSYEKL. The CDR3 length is 13 residues. The ends were cut back, 4 bases at V and 2 bases at J, with 7 bases in the middle. The CDR3 spells CASSPPYTDTQYF. CDR3 bases: TGCGCCAGCAGCCCTCCCTACACAGATACGCAGTATTTT.

This clonotype appeared many times. The chain carries TRBV19 and TRBJ1-2; TRBD1 aligns across 7 bases. V was clipped by 8 bases and J by 5 bases; unmatched bases: 5. Germline lookup yields CDR1 LNHDA and CDR2 SQIVND (reference sequence). This CDR3 has 12 residues. This chain's CDR3 is CASAGTDYGYTF. The DNA of the CDR3 is TGTGCCAGTGCCGGGACAGATTATGGCTACACCTTC.

The V and J genes are TRBV7-8 and TRBJ2-7; perhaps TRBD1 as D (6 bases). V dropped 1 base and J dropped 2 bases, with 12 bases sitting between them. Germline values: CDR1 SGHVS, CDR2 FQNEAQ. This CDR3 has 15 amino acids. This CDR3 reads CASSLESRGPYEQYF. CDR3 coding DNA: TGTGCCAGCAGCTTAGAATCCAGGGGCCCCTACGAGCAGTACTTC.

This clonotype was recorded many times. The chain recombines TRBV20-1 with TRBJ1-1, with 7 nucleotides matching TRBD1. Germline-derived CDR1 and CDR2 are DFQATT and SNEGSKA (reference sequence). The trim removed 5 bases at V and 4 bases at J, leaving 10 bases unmatched. The CDR3 is 14 amino acids. CDR3 sequence: CSAGGTEGATEAFF. The CDR3 DNA sequence: TGCAGTGCTGGAGGTACTGAGGGGGCCACTGAAGCTTTCTTT.

This chain links TRBV10-3 with TRBJ2-2; 11 nucleotides line up with TRBD2. V lost 6 bases to trimming and J lost 2 bases; unmatched junction nucleotides: 5. Germline CDR1 reads ENHRY; CDR2 reads SYGVKD. The CDR3 sequence is 16 residues long. CDR3 sequence: CAIRPTSGRNTGELFF. The CDR3 DNA reads TGTGCCATCAGACCCACTAGCGGGAGAAACACCGGGGAGCTGTTTTTT.

This clonotype was recorded many times. The V call is TRBV7-6, the J call TRBJ2-1, with 10 positions matching TRBD2. The V gene's germline CDR1 is SGHVS and CDR2 FNYEAQ. V shed 0 bases and J 9 bases; nucleotides not matched to a gene: 5. This CDR3 spans 15 amino acids. Here the CDR3 reads CASSLAGSGRLEQFF. The DNA for the CDR3 is TGTGCCAGCAGCTTAGCTGGTAGCGGGAGGCTTGAGCAGTTCTTC.

The table lists this clonotype with many counts. The V call is TRBV10-3, the J call TRBJ2-3; D gene uncertain. Per the germline V gene, CDR1 is ENHRY and CDR2 is SYGVKD. Trimming took 6 bases from V and 2 from J, leaving 6 bases between them. The CDR3 has 12 residues. The CDR3 nucleotides are TGTGCCATCAGCCAGCCCACAGATACGCAGTATTTT. Translating it yields CAISQPTDTQYF.

The J gene is TRBJ2-1, the V gene TRBV4-3; tentative D call: TRBD2 (6 bases). The CDR3 has 15 amino acids. Germline CDR1 reads LGHNA; CDR2 reads YSLEER. The ends were cut back, 0 bases at V and 5 bases at J, with 11 bases in the middle. The CDR3 coding sequence is TGCGCCAGCAGCCAAGATCGGGAGTCCCACAATGAGCAGTTCTTC. Residues: CASSQDRESHNEQFF.

There are many counts of this clonotype. The rearrangement links TRBV3-1 to TRBJ2-4; 7 bases line up with TRBD2. Germline values: CDR1 LGHDT, CDR2 YNNKEL (reference sequence). J gave up 9 bases and V 2 bases, and 7 bases lay outside the gene matches. The CDR3 runs 14 residues. DNA for the CDR3: TGTGCCAGCAGCCAACCGGCCGGCGGGGGCATTCAGTACTTC. Its protein product is CASSQPAGGGIQYF. Looking up the rest from reference TRBV3-1 and TRBJ2-4 gives the full variable domain: DTAVSQTPKYLVTQMGNDKSIKCEQNLGHDTMYWYKQDSKKFLKIMFSYNNKELIINETVPNRFSPKSPDKAHLNLHINSLELGDSAVYFCASSQPAGGGIQYFGAGTRLSVL.

To note about this clonotype: A clone one base away is much larger, so this may be a read error. The V call is TRBV7-9, the J call TRBJ2-7; TRBD2 aligns across 11 bases. The V gene's germline CDR1 is SEHNR and CDR2 FQNEAQ (reference sequence). CDR3 size: 14 residues. CDR3 nucleotide sequence: TGTGTCAGCAGCTTAGCGGGAGGGGCCCACGAGCAGTACTTC. Protein product: CVSSLAGGAHEQYF.

This clonotype was found many times. The V gene is TRBV7-2, the J gene TRBJ2-7; tentatively, D is TRBD1 (5 bases). CDR1 SGHTA and CDR2 FQGNSA come from the germline V gene. The CDR3 has 15 amino acids. V lost 3 bases and J lost 1, with 13 bases in between. As DNA, the CDR3 is TGTGCCAGCAGCTTTAGTACAGGTTGGTCCTACGAGCAGTACTTC. This gives the protein CASSFSTGWSYEQYF.

This clonotype was counted many times. The chain has TRBV20-1 and TRBJ2-7; possibly TRBD1 for D (5 bases). The CDR3 has 14 amino acids. With 3 bases removed from V and 4 bases from J, the gap between germline ends came to 16 bases. The germline V gene has CDR1 DFQATT and CDR2 SNEGSKA (reference sequence). The CDR3 here is CSASGGVDMYEQYF. In DNA form, the CDR3 reads TGCAGTGCTAGTGGTGGGGTGGACATGTACGAGCAGTACTTC.

This clonotype showed up many times. V gene TRBV7-7 combines with J gene TRBJ2-3; D is uncertain. The germline gives CDR1 SSHAT, CDR2 FNYEAQ (reference sequence). CDR3 size: 14 residues. Trimming removed 1 base at V and 2 bases at J, with 7 bases between. CDR3 DNA: TGTGCCAGCAGCTTAGGCGGATACACAGATACGCAGTATTTT. This sequence encodes CASSLGGYTDTQYF.

To note about this clonotype: A much larger clone is a single base away; this may be a read error. CDR3 nucleotide sequence: TGTGCCAGCAGCCCTATCAGGGGGGGGTACGAGCAGTACTTC. Protein: CASSPIRGGYEQYF. The V call is TRBV7-9, the J call TRBJ2-7; possibly TRBD1 or TRBD2 for D (7 bases each). This CDR3 region has 14 residues. Germline V CDR1 and CDR2: SEHNR, FQNEAQ (reference sequence). Trimming removed 5 bases from V and 4 bases from J, with 15 bases in between.